The clone carrying this T cell receptor (beta chain) has just a few counts. What it binds is unknown. Relative to the germline gene, one junction end is altered; a read error may explain this. This sample includes further DNA sequences coding for the same CDR3. Amplification used 60 Vbeta primers and 13 Jbeta primers. The table came from immunoSEQ multiplex PCR; TCRdb's copy has only in-frame clones and leaves some out. The sample lists some 180,000 clones, roughly 10% occurring once. The data belong to a study of cytomegalovirus exposure and HLA in healthy donors. Study-level information: Ancestry clustering placed 81% of around 400 genotyped donors in the Caucasian-associated cluster.

Whole-study results and caveats: There were some public TCRs occurring in many donors, but most TCR sequences were rare.

Germline lookup yields CDR1 MNHEY and CDR2 SVGAGI. This CDR3 contains 14 residues. The material sequenced was PBMCs. The rearrangement joins TRBV6-5 to TRBJ2-7; a possible D gene is TRBD1 (5 bases). The origin of this receptor is a woman in her twenties or thirties in good health and CMV-seropositive. The CDR3 reads CASSQGLGTYEQYF. Written as DNA, the CDR3 is TGCGCCAGCAGCCAGGGTTTGGGGACCTACGAGCAGTACTTC.